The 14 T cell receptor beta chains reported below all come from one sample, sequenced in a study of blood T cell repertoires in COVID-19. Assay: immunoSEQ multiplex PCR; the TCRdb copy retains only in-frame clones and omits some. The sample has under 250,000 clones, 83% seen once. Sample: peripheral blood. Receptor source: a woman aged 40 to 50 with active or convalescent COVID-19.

The CDR3 region has the DNA TGTGCCAGCGGAGACAGCATGAACACTGAAGCTTTCTTT. Translating gives CASGDSMNTEAFF. The chain uses TRBV28 and TRBJ1-1, with D perhaps TRBD1 (5 bases). Germline V gives CDR1 MDHEN, CDR2 SYDVKM. V gave up 8 bases and J gave up 0 bases, with 10 bases separating them. This CDR3 is built from 13 residues.

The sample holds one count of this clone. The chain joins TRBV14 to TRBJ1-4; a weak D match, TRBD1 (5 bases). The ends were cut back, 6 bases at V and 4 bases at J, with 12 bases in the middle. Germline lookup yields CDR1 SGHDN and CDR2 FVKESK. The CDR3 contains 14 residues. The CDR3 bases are TGTGCCAGCAGGTCGACGGGGGGTAATGAAAAACTGTTTTTT. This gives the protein CASRSTGGNEKLFF.

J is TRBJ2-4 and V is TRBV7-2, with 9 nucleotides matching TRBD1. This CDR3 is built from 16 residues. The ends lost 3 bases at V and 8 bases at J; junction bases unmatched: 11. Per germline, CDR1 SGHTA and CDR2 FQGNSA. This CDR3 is CASSLDRGGQKDIQYF. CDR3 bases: TGTGCCAGCAGCTTGGACAGGGGAGGGCAAAAAGACATTCAGTACTTC. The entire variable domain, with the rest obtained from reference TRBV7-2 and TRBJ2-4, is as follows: GAGVSQSPSNKVTEKGKDVELRCDPISGHTALYWYRQSLGQGLEFLIYFQGNSAPDKSGLPSDRFSAERTGGSVSTLTIQRTQQEDSAVYLCASSLDRGGQKDIQYFGAGTRLSVL.

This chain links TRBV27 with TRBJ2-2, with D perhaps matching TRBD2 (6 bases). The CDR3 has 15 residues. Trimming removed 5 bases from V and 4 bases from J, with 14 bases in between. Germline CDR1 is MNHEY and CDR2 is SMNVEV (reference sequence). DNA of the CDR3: TGTGCCAGCAGTGGCCGGGGAGGTGGCACCGGGGAGCTGTTTTTT. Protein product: CASSGRGGGTGELFF.

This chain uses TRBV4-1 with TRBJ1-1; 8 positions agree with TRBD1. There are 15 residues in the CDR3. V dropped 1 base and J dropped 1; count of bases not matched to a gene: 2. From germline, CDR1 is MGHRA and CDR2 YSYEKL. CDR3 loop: CASSQGDRPNTEAFF. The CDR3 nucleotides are TGCGCCAGCAGCCAAGGGGACAGGCCGAACACTGAAGCTTTCTTT.

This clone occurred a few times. CDR3 sequence (DNA): TGTGCCAGCAGTCCGACAGGGGATAAAGATATATGGAGCAATCAGCCCCAGCATTTT. Its protein is CASSPTGDKDIWSNQPQHF. The rearrangement links TRBV5-4 to TRBJ1-5; TRBD1 agrees at 8 bases. The CDR3 contains 19 residues. Germline lookup yields CDR1 SGHNT and CDR2 YYREEE (reference sequence). With V trimmed by 5 bases and J by 1 base, 17 bases remained unmatched.

CDR3: CASSSKQRGAYNEQFF. DNA for the CDR3: TGTGCCAGCAGTTCAAAACAGCGGGGGGCCTACAATGAGCAGTTCTTC. V gene TRBV6-2 or TRBV6-3 combines with J gene TRBJ2-1; the match to TRBD2 covers 9 bases. J lost 2 bases, V lost 4 bases, and 6 bases had no gene match. The germline CDR1 and CDR2 sequences are MNHEY and SVGEGT. This CDR3 spans 16 amino acids.

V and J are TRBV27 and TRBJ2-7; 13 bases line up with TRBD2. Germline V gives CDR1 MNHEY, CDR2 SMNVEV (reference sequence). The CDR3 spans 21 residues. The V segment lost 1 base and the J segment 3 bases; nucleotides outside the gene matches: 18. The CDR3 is CASSLWGWGLAGPPSLYEQYF. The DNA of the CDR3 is TGTGCCAGCAGTTTATGGGGCTGGGGACTAGCGGGACCGCCTTCTCTCTACGAGCAGTACTTC.

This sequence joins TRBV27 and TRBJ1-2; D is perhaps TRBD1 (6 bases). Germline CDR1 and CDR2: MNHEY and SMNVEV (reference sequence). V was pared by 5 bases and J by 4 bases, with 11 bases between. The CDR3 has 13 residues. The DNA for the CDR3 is TGTGCCAGCAGTCCGACAGGAGGCTATGGCTACACCTTC. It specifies CASSPTGGYGYTF.

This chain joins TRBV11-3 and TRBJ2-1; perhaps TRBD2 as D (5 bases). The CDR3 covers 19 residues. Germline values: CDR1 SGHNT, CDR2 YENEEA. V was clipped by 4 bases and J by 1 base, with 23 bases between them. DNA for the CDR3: TGTGCCAGCAGCTCCCGGGTTGGAGGCAACACTCCTTCCTACAATGAGCAGTTCTTC. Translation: CASSSRVGGNTPSYNEQFF. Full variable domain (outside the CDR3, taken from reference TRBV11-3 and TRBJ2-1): EAGVVQSPRYKIIEKKQPVAFWCNPISGHNTLYWYLQNLGQGPELLIRYENEEAVDDSQLPKDRFSAERLKGVDSTLKIQPAELGDSAVYLCASSSRVGGNTPSYNEQFFGPGTRLTVL.

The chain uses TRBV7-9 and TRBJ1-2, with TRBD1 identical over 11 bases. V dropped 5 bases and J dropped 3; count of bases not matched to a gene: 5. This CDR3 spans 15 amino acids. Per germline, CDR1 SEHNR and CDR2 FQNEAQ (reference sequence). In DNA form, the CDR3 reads TGTGCCAGCAGCGCGCGGACAGGGGGCGACTATGGCTACACCTTC. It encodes CASSARTGGDYGYTF.

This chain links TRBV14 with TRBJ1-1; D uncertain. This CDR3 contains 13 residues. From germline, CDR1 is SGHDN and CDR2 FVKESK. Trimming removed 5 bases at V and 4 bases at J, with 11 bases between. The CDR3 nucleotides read TGTGCCAGCAGCTACATCACAGTCACTGAAGCTTTCTTT. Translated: CASSYITVTEAFF.

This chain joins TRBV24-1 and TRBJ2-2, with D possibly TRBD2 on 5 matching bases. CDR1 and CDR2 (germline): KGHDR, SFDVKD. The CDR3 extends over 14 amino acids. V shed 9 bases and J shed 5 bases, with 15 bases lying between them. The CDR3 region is CATGFRDGTGELFF. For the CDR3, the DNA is TGTGCCACCGGATTCCGGGATGGGACCGGGGAGCTGTTTTTT.

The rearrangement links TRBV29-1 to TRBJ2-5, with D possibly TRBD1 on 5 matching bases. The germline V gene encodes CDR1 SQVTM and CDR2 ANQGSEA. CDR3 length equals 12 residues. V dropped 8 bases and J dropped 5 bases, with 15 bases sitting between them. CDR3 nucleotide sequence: TGCAGCACCGTGCAGGGCCCGGAGACCCAGTACTTC. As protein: CSTVQGPETQYF.